The T cell receptor (beta chain) under discussion was sequenced for a study of beta chain features in type 1 diabetes. About the study: Patients looked much like healthy donors when it came to age, gender and cell yields. Study-wide results and caveats: Shorter TCRB CDR3s, moderately but significantly so, marked every one of the four CD4+ subsets in Type 1 diabetes patients.

Deletions cut 6 bases from V and 4 bases from J, with 17 bases between. Germline V CDR1 and CDR2: MNHEY, SVGAGI. This CDR3 has 15 amino acids. Expressed TCRB transcripts were sequenced, since all the RNA that had been isolated was reverse transcribed. Clones were read by immunoSEQ multiplex PCR, and TCRdb kept only the in-frame ones, dropping some. The data show 300,000 or so clones, around an eighth seen once. This clone was counted a few times. Its antigen is unknown. The sequenced material came from naive CD4+ T cells from blood. This clonotype originated in a young man with type 1 diabetes. The rearrangement links TRBV6-5 to TRBJ2-3, with TRBD2 as a possible D gene (6 bases). The CDR3 is CASRLGGLESDTQYF. CDR3 bases: TGTGCCAGCAGGCTGGGGGGACTGGAATCAGATACGCAGTATTTT.